This T cell receptor (beta chain) was retrieved from a study of T-cell reconstitution after alpha-beta-depleted transplantation in children (dated by TCRdb to 2016 to 2017). About the full investigation: T-cell immune reconstitution after TCRalphabeta/CD19-depleted allogeneic hematopoietic cell transplantation in children was quantitatively tracked in the study by means of TCR repertoire profiling. The full study reports these points: Hyperexpanded clone frequencies declined over subsequent months; after one year, T-cell counts and TCRbeta diversity were mostly attributed to newly produced T cells. Apparently early alphabetaT-cell count recovery about two months after transplant reportedly relied on only several hundred rapidly expanded clones derived from non-depleted graft cells. In some patients, high TCRbeta diversity at day 60 was attributed to recipient T cells and intrathymic progenitors that had survived conditioning.

Libraries were built with PCR. The sequencer was an Illumina HiSeq 2500. TCR library preparation used molecular barcoding, with unique molecular identifiers applied to normalize quantification of the TCRbeta repertoire. TCRdb ran its own pipeline on the public reads, namely fastp trimming at Q25 and MiXCR clone calling, and kept in-frame beta chains. Each entry is one CDR3 protein sequence, shown with its most common DNA and genes. This sample comprises around 490,000 distinct CDR3 sequences, roughly 10% of them detected only once. Around 15% of the sample is taken by the ten largest. The meaning of the sample's treatment or condition label: allogeneic hematopoietic cell transplantation with graft depleted of TCRalphabeta T cells and CD19 B cells. TCRalphabeta/CD19-depleted allogeneic hematopoietic cell grafts were given to the transplant recipients, all of whom were children. Measured from the cysteine to the phenylalanine, the CDR3 is 16 residues long. The DNA shown is the 48-base CDR3, in frame from base 1. The CDR1 and CDR2 encoded by the germline V gene are MNHEY and SVGAGI. Relative to germline, V is missing 2 bases and J is missing 0 bases, with 4 bases of the junction outside any gene match.

As regards this clonotype: It has no known antigen specificity. No qualities accompany the bases; no much larger clone lies one base away.

This sequence originates from a female patient aged 2-15 years who had a stem cell transplant for aplastic anemia, so the T cells may come from the graft donor. Recombination connected TRBV6-5 to TRBJ2-1; TRBD1 matches 7 bases in the middle. The sample in question was PBMCs, mostly from graft donor cells, obtained 180 days after TCRalphabeta/CD19-depleted stem cell transplant. The sequence in DNA is TGTGCCAGCAGTTACGGACCAGGGGGCTCCTACAATGAGCAGTTCTTC. This sequence encodes CASSYGPGGSYNEQFF.